A selection of T cell receptor beta chains follows, all from one sample in a study of tumor and adjacent non-tumor tissue in lung cancer. TCRdb redid the calling of the multiplex PCR reads with MiXCR, one entry per CDR3 protein. Here the sample spans about 110,000 distinct CDR3 sequences, around 82% being singletons. Sequencing input: lung tumor tissue. The origin of the receptors is a man in his 70s with non-small cell lung cancer. The conserved cysteine and the conserved F or W are not part of the CDR3 here.

CDR3 protein: SAKPYRQTGHETQC
V gene: TRBV29-1

CDR3 protein: ASSSGTGGSGVNVLA
V gene: TRBV6-5

CDR3 protein: ASSLEDNVNTVAF
V gene: TRBV5-8

CDR3 protein: ASSVKQGDNYGYN
V gene: TRBV7-9

CDR3 protein: ASSSWGSEASVLT
V gene: TRBV6-6

CDR3 protein: ASSLNLAGGNEQF
V gene: TRBV7-3

CDR3 protein: ANSGWDRREQY
V gene: TRBV2

CDR3 protein: ASSLRDTQRAF
V gene: TRBV12-3/TRBV12-4

CDR3 protein: ASNSPRTGPFSYEQY
V gene: TRBV5-1

CDR3 protein: ASSEGQGAYEQY
V gene: TRBV4-1

CDR3 protein: ASSAGLAGKVEQF
V gene: TRBV10-1

CDR3 protein: ASSPTSGIQVTQY
V gene: TRBV6-5

CDR3 protein: AGMRTGAFIEAF
V gene: TRBV11-3

CDR3 protein: ASKRGGLSRPQH
V gene: TRBV28

CDR3 protein: ANSLHVRDWVSYNEHF
V gene: TRBV11-2

CDR3 protein: ASTPWGRQGSYEQY
V gene: TRBV28

CDR3 protein: ASTSGTGCYNPLLH
V gene: TRBV12-3/TRBV12-4

CDR3 protein: SVEVWDSHYNVQF
V gene: TRBV29-1

CDR3 protein: ACSLQTGWDTSPLH
V gene: TRBV28

CDR3 protein: NVGTSTSYNEHF
V gene: TRBV29-1

CDR3 protein: ASGSWGYEQY
V gene: TRBV5-4

CDR3 protein: ASSLGISNYDYT
V gene: TRBV11-2

CDR3 protein: ASSFRDTQNAF
V gene: TRBV12-3/TRBV12-4

CDR3 protein: ASSPQGGLYSYEQY
V gene: TRBV6-2/TRBV6-3

CDR3 protein: ASKLGPRDTQY
V gene: TRBV11-3

CDR3 protein: AVGDPEGYT
V gene: TRBV10-3

CDR3 protein: ASSPRTGVDLGELF
V gene: TRBV4-1

CDR3 protein: ASSPTSTSGSGPYEQD
V gene: TRBV6-5

CDR3 protein: SARRGNSPLH
V gene: TRBV20-1

CDR3 protein: TSRLTLGFYEQY
V gene: TRBV6-2/TRBV6-3

CDR3 protein: ASRGLLAKNIQY
V gene: TRBV2

CDR3 protein: SVDVAGVYDEHF
V gene: TRBV29-1

CDR3 protein: IVGTGKFYGYT
V gene: TRBV29-1

CDR3 protein: ASSLGVGRLYEQY
V gene: TRBV27

CDR3 protein: SATREGRVTGELF
V gene: TRBV20-1

CDR3 protein: ASSQCTECEQY
V gene: TRBV11-2

CDR3 protein: ASSTTQGRDQF
V gene: TRBV12-3/TRBV12-4

CDR3 protein: SVLDGGRDTEAF
V gene: TRBV29-1

CDR3 protein: AVGRRLVGSYEQY
V gene: TRBV6-5

CDR3 protein: ASSYSVLAGPPGSEQY
V gene: TRBV6-5

CDR3 protein: SARDLTDRVLEAQY
V gene: TRBV20-1

CDR3 protein: AIKRTGTASYGQY
V gene: TRBV6-6

CDR3 protein: ARLSQMTTYEQY
V gene: TRBV6-1

CDR3 protein: ANSEGPLVGVTDTQY
V gene: TRBV5-1

CDR3 protein: ASGLVRLYEQY
V gene: TRBV5-6

CDR3 protein: ANRDRGTEAF
V gene: TRBV10-2

CDR3 protein: AKSMTVSGEKLF
V gene: TRBV11-3

CDR3 protein: ASSQNYEGYEQY
V gene: TRBV4-2

CDR3 protein: SIEDTGANPEAF
V gene: TRBV29-1

CDR3 protein: ASSPTGFRTDTQY
V gene: TRBV5-6

CDR3 protein: DSRTGGLISGANVLT
V gene: TRBV6-2/TRBV6-3

CDR3 protein: ASSFSGLAGSPGSEQY
V gene: TRBV6-5

CDR3 protein: ARSGAGGPSYDQY
V gene: TRBV5-4

CDR3 protein: ARRLMGPGQGANHETQY
V gene: TRBV12-2